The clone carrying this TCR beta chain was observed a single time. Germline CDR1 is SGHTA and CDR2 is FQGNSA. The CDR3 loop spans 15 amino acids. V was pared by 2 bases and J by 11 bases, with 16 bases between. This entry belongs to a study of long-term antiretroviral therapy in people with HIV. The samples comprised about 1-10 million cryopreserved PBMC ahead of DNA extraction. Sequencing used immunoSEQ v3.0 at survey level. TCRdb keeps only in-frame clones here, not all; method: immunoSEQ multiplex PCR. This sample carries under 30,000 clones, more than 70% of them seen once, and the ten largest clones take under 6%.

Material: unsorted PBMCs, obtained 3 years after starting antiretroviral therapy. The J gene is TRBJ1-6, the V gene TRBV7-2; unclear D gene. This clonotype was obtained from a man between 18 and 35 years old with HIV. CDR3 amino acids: CASSLLTAAGTPLHF. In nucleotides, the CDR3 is TGTGCCAGCAGCTTACTCACCGCCGCTGGGACACCCCTCCACTTT.